This T cell receptor (beta chain) stems from a study of OX40 agonist ivuxolimab in advanced cancers. Study details: Partial responses were observed in three patients, of whom one had hepatocellular carcinoma and two had cutaneous melanoma.

Worth noting for this clone: Its target is not known.

Study outcomes and limitations: Partial responders dosed at 0.1-3.0 mg/kg displayed clonal expansion ranking among the lowest. It was also the case that some nonresponders had low normalized T-cell clonal expansion. Expanded peripheral T cell antigen specificity was not determined.

The data were produced by immunoSEQ multiplex PCR, yet TCRdb's version contains in-frame clones alone and is incomplete. The sample carries 34,000 or so clones, 81% recorded once. This specimen consisted of CD4+ or CD8+ T cells sorted from blood, obtained in a trial of the OX40 agonist ivuxolimab. This clonotype originated in an adult with an advanced solid tumor such as melanoma, head and neck, liver or kidney cancer.

The chain's CDR3 is CASSYGRGGNQPQHF. CDR3 bases: TGTGCCAGCAGTTATGGGCGGGGAGGAAATCAGCCCCAGCATTTT. The chain is built from TRBV28 and TRBJ1-5; D not certain. V was pared by 4 bases and J by 4 bases, with 14 bases between. The CDR3 is 15 residues long. Per the germline V gene, CDR1 is MDHEN and CDR2 is SYDVKM.